The rows below give T cell receptor beta chains drawn from one sample of a study of T cell responses to AZD1222 COVID-19 vaccine. Clones were read by immunoSEQ multiplex PCR, and TCRdb kept only the in-frame ones, dropping some. Of 100,000 or so clones in the sample, less than 90% were seen once. Sequenced material: peripheral blood, taken on day 0 of AZD1222 vaccination. These receptor sequences come from an adult in good health. CDR3s leave out the opening cysteine and the closing phenylalanine or tryptophan. Fields, in order: V gene, J gene, CDR3 protein.

v_call: TRBV27; j_call: TRBJ2-1; cdr3_aa: ASSATGTRNEQF
v_call: TRBV27; j_call: TRBJ1-3; cdr3_aa: ASSPGNSGNTIY
v_call: TRBV12-5; j_call: TRBJ1-4; cdr3_aa: ASGREQVKPSLPETNEKLF
v_call: TRBV3-1/TRBV3-2; j_call: TRBJ2-2; cdr3_aa: ASSYVLQAGELF
v_call: TRBV6-5; j_call: TRBJ2-1; cdr3_aa: ASSYLASSSYNEQF
v_call: TRBV12-3/TRBV12-4; j_call: TRBJ1-1; cdr3_aa: ASSPSRFERAF
v_call: TRBV29-1; j_call: TRBJ2-7; cdr3_aa: SVDGLAGGYEQY
v_call: TRBV30; j_call: TRBJ1-2; cdr3_aa: AWSRGTDNGYT
v_call: TRBV11-2; j_call: TRBJ1-1; cdr3_aa: ASSLGQGGRLNAF
v_call: TRBV27; j_call: TRBJ1-2; cdr3_aa: AMPELRGPRHGYT
v_call: TRBV5-6; j_call: TRBJ1-6; cdr3_aa: ASSAKQGYNSPLH
v_call: TRBV19; j_call: TRBJ2-7; cdr3_aa: ASSIAQDSLVSYEQY
v_call: TRBV5-4; j_call: TRBJ1-2; cdr3_aa: ASSLGQGHYGYT
v_call: TRBV6-5; j_call: TRBJ1-5; cdr3_aa: ASRDGVAGNQPQH
v_call: TRBV10-1; j_call: TRBJ1-6; cdr3_aa: ASGTGFSPLH
v_call: TRBV19; j_call: TRBJ2-4; cdr3_aa: ASSLLTGGPGENIQY
v_call: TRBV5-4; j_call: TRBJ1-4; cdr3_aa: ASRKDISNEKLF
v_call: TRBV14; j_call: TRBJ2-5; cdr3_aa: ASSQMSGQETQY
v_call: TRBV6-6; j_call: TRBJ2-2; cdr3_aa: ASSQSPGLAGVTNTGELF
v_call: TRBV6-5; j_call: TRBJ2-7; cdr3_aa: ASSYSIGEQY
v_call: TRBV9; j_call: TRBJ2-3; cdr3_aa: ASSSLGTGLAGTTDTQY
v_call: TRBV7-9; j_call: TRBJ1-3; cdr3_aa: ASSTGSGNTIY